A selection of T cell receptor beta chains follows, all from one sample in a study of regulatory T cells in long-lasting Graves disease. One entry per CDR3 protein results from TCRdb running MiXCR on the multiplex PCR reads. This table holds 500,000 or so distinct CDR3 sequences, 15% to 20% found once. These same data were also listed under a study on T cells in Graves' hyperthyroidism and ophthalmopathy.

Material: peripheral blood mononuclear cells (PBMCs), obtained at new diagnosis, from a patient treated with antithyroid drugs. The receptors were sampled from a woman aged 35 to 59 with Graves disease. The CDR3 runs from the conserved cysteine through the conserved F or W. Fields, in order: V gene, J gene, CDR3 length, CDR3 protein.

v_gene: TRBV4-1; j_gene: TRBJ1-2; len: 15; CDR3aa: CASRMMAGGNYGYTF
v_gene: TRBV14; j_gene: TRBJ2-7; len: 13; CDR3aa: CASSQVGGGERYF
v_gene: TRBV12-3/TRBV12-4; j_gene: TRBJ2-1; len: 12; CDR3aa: CASSRYNNEQFF
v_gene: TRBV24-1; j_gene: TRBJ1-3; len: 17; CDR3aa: CATSDSPGISSGNTIYF
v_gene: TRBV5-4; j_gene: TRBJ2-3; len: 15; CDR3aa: CASSLDRISADTQYF
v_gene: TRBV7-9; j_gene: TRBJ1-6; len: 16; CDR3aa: CASSLASGMGNSPLHF
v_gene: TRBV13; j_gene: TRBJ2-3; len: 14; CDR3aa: CASSTLAGGPTQYF
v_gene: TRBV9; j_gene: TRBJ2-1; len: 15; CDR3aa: CASSVSGGGNNEQFF
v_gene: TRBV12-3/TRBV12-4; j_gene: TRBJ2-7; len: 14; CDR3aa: CASRRGRGLYEQYF
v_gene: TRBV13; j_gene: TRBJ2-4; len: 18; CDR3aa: CASSWRQGAEGAKNIQYF
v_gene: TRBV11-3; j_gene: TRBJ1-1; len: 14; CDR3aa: CASSYAGTQSGAFF
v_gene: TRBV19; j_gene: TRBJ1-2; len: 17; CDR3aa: CASTQVRGTQLSWGYTF
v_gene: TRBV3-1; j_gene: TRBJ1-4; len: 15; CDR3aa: CASSLPGGFQEKLFF
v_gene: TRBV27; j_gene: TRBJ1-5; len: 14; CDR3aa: CASSFGRGDQPQHF
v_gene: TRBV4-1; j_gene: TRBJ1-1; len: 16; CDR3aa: CASSHLLGTDSTEAFF
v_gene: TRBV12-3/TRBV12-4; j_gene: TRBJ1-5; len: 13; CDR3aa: CASGTVPGQPQHF
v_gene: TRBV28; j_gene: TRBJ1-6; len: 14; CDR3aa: CASSFFQSDSPLHF
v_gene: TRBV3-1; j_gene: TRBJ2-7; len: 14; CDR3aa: CASSQGIGPYEQYF
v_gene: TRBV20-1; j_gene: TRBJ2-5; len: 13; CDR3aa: CSAAGGTQETQYF
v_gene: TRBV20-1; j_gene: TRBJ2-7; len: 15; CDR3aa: CSARGDGTSGYEQYF
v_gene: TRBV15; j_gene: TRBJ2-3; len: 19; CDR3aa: CATSSRGLSGGASADTQYF
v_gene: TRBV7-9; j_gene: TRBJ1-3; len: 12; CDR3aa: CASSLQPNTIYF
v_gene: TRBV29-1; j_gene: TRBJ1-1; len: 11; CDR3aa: CSGTSNSEAFF
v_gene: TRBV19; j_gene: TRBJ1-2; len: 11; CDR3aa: CASTGLYGYTF
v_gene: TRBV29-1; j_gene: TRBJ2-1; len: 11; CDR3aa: CSFRTYNEQFF
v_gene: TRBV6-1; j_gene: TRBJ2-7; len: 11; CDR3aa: CASSQQGSSYF